This TCR beta chain came from a study of blood T cell repertoires in COVID-19. Looking at the study overall: Acute and convalescent COVID-19 specimens originated in the United States, Italy and Spain. PBMCs, B-cell-depleted T cells, or T cells were the source of the cDNA or gDNA that made up the material.

Source study methods: Nucleated cell counts were estimated from reference gene primer amplification. Assay: immunoSEQ multiplex PCR; the TCRdb copy retains only in-frame clones and omits some. The V and J calls and clone size were taken over from that table, and D and trimming were inferred from the DNA. This sample carries 200,000 or so clones, about nine tenths of them seen once, and the ten largest clones take roughly 2.5%. Germline V gene lookup returns CDR1 GTSNPN and CDR2 SVGIG (reference sequence). V gave up 3 bases and J gave up 2 bases, with 11 bases separating them. This CDR3 region has 14 residues.

The TCR sequence derives from a woman aged 55-70 years with acute or convalescent COVID-19. The chain joins TRBV30 to TRBJ1-5, with D tentatively TRBD1 (5 bases). Input material: peripheral blood. This chain's CDR3 is CAWRGQGGNQPQHF. The CDR3 DNA is TGTGCCTGGAGGGGGCAGGGTGGCAATCAGCCCCAGCATTTT.